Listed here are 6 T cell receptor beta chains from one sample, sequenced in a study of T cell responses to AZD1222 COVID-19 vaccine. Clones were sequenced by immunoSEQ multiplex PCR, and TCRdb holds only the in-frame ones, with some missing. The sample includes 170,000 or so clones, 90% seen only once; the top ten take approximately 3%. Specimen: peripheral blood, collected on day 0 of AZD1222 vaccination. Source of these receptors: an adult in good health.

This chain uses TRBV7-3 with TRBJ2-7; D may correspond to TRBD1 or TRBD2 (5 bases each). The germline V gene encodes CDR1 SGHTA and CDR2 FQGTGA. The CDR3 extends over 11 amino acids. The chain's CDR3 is CVWGFSYEQYF. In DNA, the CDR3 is TGTGTATGGGGGTTTAGCTACGAGCAGTACTTC.

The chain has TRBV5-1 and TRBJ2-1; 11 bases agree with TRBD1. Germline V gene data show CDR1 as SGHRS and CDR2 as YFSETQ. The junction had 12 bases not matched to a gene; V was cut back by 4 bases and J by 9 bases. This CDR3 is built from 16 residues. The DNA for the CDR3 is TGCGCCAGCAGCGTACGGACAGGGGGCGGTTGGGGTGAGCAGTTCTTC. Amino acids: CASSVRTGGGWGEQFF.

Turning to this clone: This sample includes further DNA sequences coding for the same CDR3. CDR3 sequence reads: CATSRESYGYTF. The CDR3, as DNA: TGTGCCACCAGCAGAGAGTCTTATGGCTACACCTTC. The rearrangement uses TRBV15 and TRBJ1-2, with D unresolved. The V gene's germline CDR1 is LNHNV and CDR2 YYDKDF (reference sequence). Trimming stripped 0 bases from V and 5 bases from J, with 4 bases between. The length of the CDR3 is 12 residues.

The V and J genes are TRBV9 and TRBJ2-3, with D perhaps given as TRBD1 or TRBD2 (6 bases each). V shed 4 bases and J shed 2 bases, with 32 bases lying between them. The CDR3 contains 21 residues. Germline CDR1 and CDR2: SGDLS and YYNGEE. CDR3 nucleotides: TGTGCCAGCAGCCGCACGACCTCCCTGCCGGGGGCCGCCTTAAACACAGATACGCAGTATTTT. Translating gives CASSRTTSLPGAALNTDTQYF.

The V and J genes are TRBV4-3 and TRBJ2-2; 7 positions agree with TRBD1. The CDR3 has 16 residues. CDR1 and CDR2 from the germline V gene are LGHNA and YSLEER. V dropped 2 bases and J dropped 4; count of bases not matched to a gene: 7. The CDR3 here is CASSQNRGRGTGELFF. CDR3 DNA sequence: TGCGCCAGCAGCCAAAACAGGGGCCGGGGCACCGGGGAGCTGTTTTTT.

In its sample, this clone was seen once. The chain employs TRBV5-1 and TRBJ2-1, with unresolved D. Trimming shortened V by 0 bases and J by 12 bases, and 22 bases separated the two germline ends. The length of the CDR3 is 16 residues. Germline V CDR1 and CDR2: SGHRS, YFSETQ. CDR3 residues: CASSLEARYNEQVQFF. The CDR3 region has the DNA TGCGCCAGCAGCTTGGAAGCGAGGTACAATGAGCAGGTGCAGTTCTTC.